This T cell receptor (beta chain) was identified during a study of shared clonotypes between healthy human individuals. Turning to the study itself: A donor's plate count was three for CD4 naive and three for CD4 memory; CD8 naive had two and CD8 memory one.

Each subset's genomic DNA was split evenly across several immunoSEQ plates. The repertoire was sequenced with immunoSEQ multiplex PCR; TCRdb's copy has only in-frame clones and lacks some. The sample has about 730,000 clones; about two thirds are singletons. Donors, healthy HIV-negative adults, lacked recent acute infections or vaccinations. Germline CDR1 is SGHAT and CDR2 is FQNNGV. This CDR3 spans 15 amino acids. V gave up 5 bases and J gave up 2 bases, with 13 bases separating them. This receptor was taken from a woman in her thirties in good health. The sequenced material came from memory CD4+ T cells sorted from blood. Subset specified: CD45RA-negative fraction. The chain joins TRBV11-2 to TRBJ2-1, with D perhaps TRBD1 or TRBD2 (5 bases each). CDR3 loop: CASSPSGQAYNEQFF. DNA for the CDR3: TGTGCCAGCAGCCCAAGCGGACAAGCCTACAATGAGCAGTTCTTC.